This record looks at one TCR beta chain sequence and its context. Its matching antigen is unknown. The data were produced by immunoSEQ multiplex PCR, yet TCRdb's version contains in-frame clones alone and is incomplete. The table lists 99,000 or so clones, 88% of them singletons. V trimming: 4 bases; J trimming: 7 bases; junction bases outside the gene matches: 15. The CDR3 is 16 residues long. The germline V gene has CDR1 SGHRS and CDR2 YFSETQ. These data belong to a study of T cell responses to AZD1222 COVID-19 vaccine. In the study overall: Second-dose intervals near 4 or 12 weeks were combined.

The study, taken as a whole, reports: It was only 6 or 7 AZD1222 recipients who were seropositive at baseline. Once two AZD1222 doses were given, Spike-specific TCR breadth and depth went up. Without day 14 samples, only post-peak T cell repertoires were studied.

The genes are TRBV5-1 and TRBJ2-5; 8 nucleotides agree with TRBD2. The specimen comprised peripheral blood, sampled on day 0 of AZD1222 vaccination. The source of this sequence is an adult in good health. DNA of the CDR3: TGCGCCAGCAGCCGCACCGTAGCGGGATATGGTGCGACCCAGTACTTC. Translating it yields CASSRTVAGYGATQYF. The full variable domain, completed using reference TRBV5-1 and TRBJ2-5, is KAGVTQTPRYLIKTRGQQVTLSCSPISGHRSVSWYQQTPGQGLQFLFEYFSETQRNKGNFPGRFSGRQFSNSRSEMNVSTLELGDSALYLCASSRTVAGYGATQYFGPGTRLLVL.